The 28 T cell receptor beta chains presented below share a single source sample, sequenced in a study of T cell repertoires in cytomegalovirus infection. These receptors' antigens are unknown. One entry per CDR3 protein results from TCRdb running MiXCR on the reads. The sample lists about 920,000 distinct CDR3 sequences; 25% to 40% were seen once. Sequencing used cultured CD8+ T cells from PBMCs, obtained from culture after CMV antigen stimulation. Receptor source: a human donor in good health (CMV status not recorded). Some clones in this sample may be carry-over from other donors' samples.

V usage is TRBV7-9 and J usage is TRBJ2-7; tentatively, D is TRBD1 (7 bases). CDR3 length: 14 amino acids. Trimming pared 2 bases from V and 2 bases from J, leaving 10 bases between. Looked up from germline, CDR1 is SEHNR and CDR2 is FQNEAQ (reference sequence). Here the CDR3 reads CASSLQGGPYEQYV. The DNA for the CDR3 is TGTGCCAGCAGCTTACAGGGGGGACCCTACGAGCAGTACGTC.

This clonotype was seen more than once but under ten times. The chain joins TRBV2 to TRBJ1-2; no definite D call. The CDR3 spans 15 residues. With 0 bases removed from V and 4 bases from J, the gap between germline ends came to 12 bases. CDR1 and CDR2 (germline): SNHLY, FYNNEI. The CDR3 spells CASSEAFSLGYGYTF. The CDR3 DNA reads TGTGCCAGCAGTGAAGCTTTCAGCCTAGGCTATGGCTACACCTTC.

This clonotype was observed at least ten times. CDR3 in DNA: TGTGCCAGCAGCTTCATGTATGGGGGGCCGGGAGATACGCAGTATTTT. Translating gives CASSFMYGGPGDTQYF. J is TRBJ2-3 and V is TRBV7-6; D may correspond to TRBD1 or TRBD2 (6 bases each). Germline lookup yields CDR1 SGHVS and CDR2 FNYEAQ. V dropped 3 bases and J dropped 5 bases, with 18 bases sitting between them. This CDR3 comprises 16 residues.

In this sample, this clonotype turned up a few times. The genes are TRBV4-1 and TRBJ2-1, with TRBD2 identical over 9 bases. After removal of 3 bases from V and 7 bases from J, the junction contained 10 bases not matched to a gene. Germline V gives CDR1 MGHRA, CDR2 YSYEKL. This CDR3 is built from 16 residues. In DNA, the CDR3 is TGCGCCAGCAGCCAGCAGCGGGGGGCCGGGGATAATGAGCAGTTCTTC. It translates to CASSQQRGAGDNEQFF.

The chain joins TRBV10-3 to TRBJ1-1; possible D gene TRBD1, 5 bases. The CDR3 has 13 residues. Germline V gene sequence: CDR1 ENHRY, CDR2 SYGVKD. V lost 10 bases and J lost 0, with 12 bases in between. As DNA, the CDR3 is TGTGCCACCTCCGACAGATTGAACACTGAAGCTTTCTTT. Amino acid sequence: CATSDRLNTEAFF.

This clonotype came up a few times. This sequence joins TRBV7-3 and TRBJ1-2; 12 nucleotides align to TRBD1. The CDR3 length is 16 residues. V dropped 5 bases and J dropped 8; count of bases not matched to a gene: 12. Germline loops: CDR1 SGHTA, CDR2 FQGTGA. The CDR3 DNA is TGTGCCAGCAGCGTCGGGACAGGGGGCTTAATGGAGGGCTACACCTTC. This encodes CASSVGTGGLMEGYTF.

The J gene is TRBJ1-5, the V gene TRBV6-6, with D unclear. V dropped 4 bases and J dropped 7 bases, with 17 bases sitting between them. Germline lookup yields CDR1 MNHNY and CDR2 SVGAGI (reference sequence). The length of the CDR3 is 15 residues. The CDR3 reads CASSSRKAAYQPQHF. The CDR3 DNA reads as TGTGCCAGCAGTTCCCGGAAGGCCGCATACCAGCCCCAGCATTTT.

The genes are TRBV20-1 and TRBJ1-2; D uncertain. Trimming took 7 bases from V and 11 from J, leaving 11 bases between them. The CDR3 sequence is 9 residues long. CDR1 is DFQATT, CDR2 SNEGSKA, per germline (reference sequence). In nucleotides, the CDR3 is TGCAGTGGGGGTGAAGGGTACACCTTC. Translated: CSGGEGYTF.

The V and J genes are TRBV28 and TRBJ1-2; D is undetermined. The CDR3 has 16 amino acids. The V end was cut by 5 bases, the J end by 6 bases, with 22 bases between. CDR1 and CDR2 from the germline V gene are MDHEN and SYDVKM. The CDR3 DNA follows: TGTGCCAGCAGTCCCGGGGATCTCCCACCCGTGGATGGCTACACCTTC. It translates to CASSPGDLPPVDGYTF.

This clonotype turned up a few times. The chain recombines TRBV19 with TRBJ1-2, with D tentatively TRBD1 (5 bases). There are 15 residues in the CDR3. The germline CDR1 and CDR2 sequences are LNHDA and SQIVND (reference sequence). The ends were cut back, 5 bases at V and 5 bases at J, with 18 bases in the middle. The CDR3 reads CASSAGTGAGYGYTF. The CDR3 nucleotides read TGTGCCAGTAGTGCCGGGACCGGGGCTGGATATGGCTACACCTTC.

This clonotype was seen more than once but under ten times. V is TRBV20-1 and J is TRBJ1-6; TRBD1 aligns across 8 bases. Germline-derived CDR1 and CDR2 are DFQATT and SNEGSKA (reference sequence). CDR3 size: 17 residues. The V and J ends lost 0 bases and 7 bases, in that order; junction bases with no gene match: 11. Here the CDR3 reads CSARDRGQGHVNSPLHF. CDR3 nucleotides: TGCAGTGCTAGAGATCGAGGACAGGGCCACGTGAATTCACCCCTCCACTTT.

The chain employs TRBV6-1 and TRBJ2-7, with 7 bases lining up with TRBD1. Trimming at V came to 6 bases and at J to 1 base, leaving 9 bases not matched to a gene. Germline-derived CDR1 and CDR2 are MNHNS and SASEGT. The CDR3 is made up of 15 amino acids. This chain's CDR3 is CASRAGTVVSYEQYF. CDR3 DNA: TGTGCCAGCAGAGCCGGGACAGTAGTATCCTACGAGCAGTACTTC.

Many counts were recorded for this clonotype. This chain connects TRBV7-8 to TRBJ2-4; tentative D call: TRBD1 (5 bases). The CDR3 runs 17 residues. CDR1 and CDR2 (germline): SGHVS, FQNEAQ. The V and J ends lost 4 bases and 8 bases respectively, with 24 bases between them. CDR3 in DNA: TGTGCCAGCAGCTCTCGAACGGGCAGGGCTGGATGGGACATTCAGTACTTC. Encoded protein: CASSSRTGRAGWDIQYF.

In DNA form, the CDR3 reads TGTGCCAGTAGTATAGTAAGCTACGAGCAGTACGTC. Protein sequence: CASSIVSYEQYV. The V and J genes are TRBV19 and TRBJ2-7; D gene ambiguous. Germline loops: CDR1 LNHDA, CDR2 SQIVND (reference sequence). Trimming cost V 1 base and J 3 bases, with 4 bases left between them. The CDR3 extends over 12 amino acids.

The table lists this clonotype with a count of one. The chain is built from TRBV7-9 and TRBJ2-7; tentative D call: TRBD2 (6 bases). The length of the CDR3 is 12 residues. Germline V gene lookup returns CDR1 SEHNR and CDR2 FQNEAQ (reference sequence). Trimming took off 4 bases at V and 6 bases at J, with 10 bases between the two ends. The CDR3 region has the DNA TGTGCCAGCAGCTCCCCGGAGGGCGAGCAGTACGTC. Its translation is CASSSPEGEQYV.

Ten or more counts support this clonotype. The J gene is TRBJ2-7, the V gene TRBV27, with 10 bases aligning to TRBD2. The CDR3 spans 15 residues. Looked up from germline, CDR1 is MNHEY and CDR2 is SMNVEV (reference sequence). CDR3 residues: CASSLSSGGSYEQYV. Written as DNA, the CDR3 is TGTGCCAGCAGCTTATCTAGCGGGGGTAGCTACGAGCAGTACGTC.

This clonotype turned up a few times. V usage is TRBV10-3 and J usage is TRBJ2-3, with 15 nucleotides matching TRBD2. In germline, CDR1 is ENHRY, CDR2 SYGVKD. Unmatched junction bases numbered 8, after V lost 4 bases and J lost 3 bases. The CDR3 has 18 amino acids. The CDR3 region has the DNA TGTGCCATCAGTGTTTGGGGAGGGACTAGCGGGGGGACAGATACGCAGTATTTT. Translated, it gives CAISVWGGTSGGTDTQYF.

With respect to this clonotype: At one end the junction does not follow the germline gene, possibly because of a read error. The chain combines TRBV13 with TRBJ1-4; D gene uncertain. The CDR3 has 12 residues. Germline assignment: CDR1 PRHDT and CDR2 FYEKMQ (reference sequence). The CDR3 protein is CAGSLGRSHLFF. The CDR3 coding sequence is TGTGCCGGCAGCTTAGGACGGTCTCATCTGTTTTTT.

V and J are TRBV20-1 and TRBJ2-1; 11 nucleotides line up with TRBD2. V gave up 4 bases and J gave up 6 bases; unmatched junction bases: 8. The V gene's germline CDR1 is DFQATT and CDR2 SNEGSKA (reference sequence). The CDR3 is made up of 15 amino acids. The CDR3, as DNA: TGCAGTGCTACCTCCGTAGCGGGGGGGCGCAATGAGCAGTTCTTC. Protein sequence: CSATSVAGGRNEQFF.

This clonotype was counted a few times. The CDR3 spells CASSFPKDSKGSYNEQFF. The CDR3, as DNA: TGTGCCAGCAGTTTCCCTAAGGACAGTAAAGGTTCCTACAATGAGCAGTTCTTC. This chain links TRBV12-3 or TRBV12-4 with TRBJ2-1, with a tentative D call TRBD1 (6 bases). The germline V and J ends were trimmed by 3 bases and 1 base, with 19 bases remaining between them. The CDR3 has 18 residues.

This clonotype was counted between two and nine times. This chain links TRBV28 with TRBJ2-1; the D is unclear. Germline lookup yields CDR1 MDHEN and CDR2 SYDVKM. This CDR3 contains 14 residues. Trimming stripped 3 bases from V and 5 bases from J, with 11 bases between. The CDR3 coding sequence is TGTGCCAGCAGTTTCCGCAGACTGGACAATGAGCAGTTCTTC. Its translation: CASSFRRLDNEQFF.

The gene calls are TRBV11-2 and TRBJ1-1; D is ambiguous. V lost 1 base to trimming and J lost 7 bases, with 10 bases between them. Germline CDR1 is SGHAT and CDR2 is FQNNGV. The CDR3 runs 13 residues. The CDR3 loop reads CASSLVSGFEAFF. The CDR3 region has the DNA TGTGCCAGCAGCTTAGTATCGGGGTTTGAAGCTTTCTTT.

CDR3 loop: CASSESRGKETQYF. CDR3 sequence (DNA): TGTGCCAGCAGTGAATCTCGGGGGAAAGAGACCCAGTACTTC. V usage is TRBV25-1 and J usage is TRBJ2-5; D possibly corresponds to TRBD2 (6 bases). Germline-derived CDR1 and CDR2 are MGHDK and SYGVNS. The V gene lost 1 base and the J gene lost 3 bases, with 9 bases spanning the gap. The CDR3 is 14 residues long.

V is TRBV6-6 and J is TRBJ2-4; 7 bases agree with TRBD1. The CDR3 contains 20 residues. The germline gives CDR1 MNHNY, CDR2 SVGAGI (reference sequence). Trimming at V came to 2 bases and at J to 0 bases, leaving 16 bases not matched to a gene. The CDR3 DNA sequence: TGTGCCAGCAGTTACGAGACCGGGACAGCTAAGACTCTAGCCAAAAACATTCAGTACTTC. It specifies CASSYETGTAKTLAKNIQYF.

V usage is TRBV27 and J usage is TRBJ2-7; 9 positions agree with TRBD1. The CDR3 runs 13 residues. Germline values: CDR1 MNHEY, CDR2 SMNVEV (reference sequence). V lost 4 bases, J lost 5 bases, and 3 bases stayed unmatched. The CDR3 spells CASSSGTGHEQYF. The CDR3 DNA follows: TGTGCCAGCAGTTCCGGGACAGGGCACGAGCAGTACTTC.

This clonotype came up a few times. The chain couples TRBV27 to TRBJ1-2; 9 bases agree with TRBD1. Unmatched junction bases numbered 15, after V lost 0 bases and J lost 7 bases. The germline V gene encodes CDR1 MNHEY and CDR2 SMNVEV (reference sequence). The CDR3 covers 18 residues. The CDR3 protein is CASSLSIKGGQGVGGYTF. Here the CDR3 DNA reads TGTGCCAGCAGTTTATCGATAAAGGGGGGACAGGGCGTAGGTGGCTACACCTTC.

In its sample, this clonotype was seen many times. The chain has TRBV10-3 and TRBJ1-6; 10 nucleotides match TRBD1. The length of the CDR3 is 15 residues. Germline V gene data show CDR1 as ENHRY and CDR2 as SYGVKD. Trimming cost V 0 bases and J 7 bases; bases outside gene matches: 0. The CDR3 protein is CAISESGQGNSPLHF. CDR3 DNA: TGTGCCATCAGTGAGTCGGGACAGGGGAATTCACCCCTCCACTTT.

This clonotype was seen many times. This rearrangement joins TRBV7-9 to TRBJ2-7, with no clear D. V was trimmed by 5 bases and J by 2 bases, leaving 13 bases between them. Per the germline V gene, CDR1 is SEHNR and CDR2 is FQNEAQ (reference sequence). This CDR3 contains 14 residues. As DNA, the CDR3 is TGTGCCAGCAGCAAACCCCAGAGAGCCTACGAGCAGTACGTC. This gives the protein CASSKPQRAYEQYV.